This T cell receptor beta chain derives from a study of blood T cell repertoires in COVID-19. At the level of the study: In each case, the material was cDNA or gDNA derived from T cells, B-cell-depleted T cells, or PBMCs.

The V end lost 3 bases, the J end lost 0 bases, and 8 bases lay between the germline ends. The CDR3 is 14 residues long. Germline lookup yields CDR1 DFQATT and CDR2 SNEGSKA (reference sequence). The assay was immunoSEQ multiplex PCR, and TCRdb's table has in-frame clones only and misses some. In the table there are about 320,000 clones, about 82% of which are singletons. The sample taken for sequencing was peripheral blood. The V and J genes are TRBV20-1 and TRBJ2-2, with a weak D call TRBD2 (5 bases). This sequence was found in a human donor in a cohort sampled during active COVID-19. The DNA for the CDR3 is TGCAGTGCTAGTACGGGGACGAACACCGGGGAGCTGTTTTTT. Its protein is CSASTGTNTGELFF.